This T cell receptor beta chain is from a study of OX40 agonist ivuxolimab in advanced cancers. Study-level information: As their treatment, patients were administered ivuxolimab, an agonistic anti-OX40 (CD134) antibody. Study-level points and caveats: The study observed clonal expansion of CD4+ and CD8+ blood T cells by week 6 at 0.1 to 3.0 mg/kg.

TCRdb keeps only in-frame clones here, not all; method: immunoSEQ multiplex PCR. The repertoire consists of about 55,000 clones, with around 80% occurring once and the leading ten covering 4% to 4.5%. This clone has a handful of counts. Its antigen remains unknown. Exclusion of a patient followed from autoimmune disease history or systemic immunosuppression. Sequenced here: CD4+ or CD8+ T cells sorted from blood, sampled in a trial of the OX40 agonist ivuxolimab. The sequence was collected from an adult with an advanced solid tumor such as melanoma, head and neck, liver or kidney cancer.

The CDR3 bases are TGTGCCAGTATAGACTGGACAGGGGAGAACACTGAAGCTTTCTTT. Residues: CASIDWTGENTEAFF. The rearrangement uses TRBV19 and TRBJ1-1, with 9 bases matching TRBD1. V lost 7 bases, J lost 1 base, and 7 bases stayed unmatched. From germline, CDR1 is LNHDA and CDR2 SQIVND (reference sequence). The CDR3 consists of 15 residues.